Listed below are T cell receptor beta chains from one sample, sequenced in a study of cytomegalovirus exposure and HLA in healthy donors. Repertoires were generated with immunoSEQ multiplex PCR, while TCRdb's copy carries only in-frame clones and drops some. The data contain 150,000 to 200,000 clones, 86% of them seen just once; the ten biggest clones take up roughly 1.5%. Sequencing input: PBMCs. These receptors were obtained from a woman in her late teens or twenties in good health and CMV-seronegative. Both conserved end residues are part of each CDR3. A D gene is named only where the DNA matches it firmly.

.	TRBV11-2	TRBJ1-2	CASSLSRHGDYGYTF	TGTGCCAGCAGCTTAAGTCGTCACGGGGATTATGGCTACACCTTC
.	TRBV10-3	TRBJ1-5	CAISVEGWGNQPQHF	TGTGCCATCAGTGTGGAGGGTTGGGGCAATCAGCCCCAGCATTTT
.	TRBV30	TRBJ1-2	CAWREFNYGYTF	TGTGCCTGGAGAGAGTTTAACTATGGCTACACCTTC
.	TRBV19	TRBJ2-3	CASSNREFTDTQYF	TGTGCCAGTAGTAACAGAGAATTCACAGATACGCAGTATTTT
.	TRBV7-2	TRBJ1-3	CASSATSGIRSGNTIYF	TGTGCCAGCAGCGCCACTTCCGGGATCCGTTCTGGAAACACCATATATTTT
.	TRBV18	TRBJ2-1	CASSLQGRRNEQFF	TGTGCCAGCTCGCTCCAAGGGAGACGGAATGAGCAGTTCTTC
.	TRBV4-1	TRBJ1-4	CASSQADTPTNEKLFF	TGCGCCAGCAGCCAAGCGGACACCCCAACTAATGAAAAACTGTTTTTT
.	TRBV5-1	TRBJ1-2	CASSSGGFYTF	TGCGCCAGCAGCTCCGGGGGGTTCTACACCTTC
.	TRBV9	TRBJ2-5	CASSVAGGAKETQYF	TGTGCCAGCAGCGTAGCTGGGGGGGCCAAAGAGACCCAGTACTTC
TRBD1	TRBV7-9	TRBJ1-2	CASSAPGQGNYGYTF	TGTGCCAGCAGCGCCCCGGGACAGGGGAACTATGGCTACACCTTC
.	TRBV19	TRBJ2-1	CASSMNRVNVQFF	TGTGCCAGTAGTATGAACAGGGTAAACGTGCAGTTCTTC
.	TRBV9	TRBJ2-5	CASSAGETQYF	TGTGCCAGCAGCGCCGGGGAGACCCAGTACTTC
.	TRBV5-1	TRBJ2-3	CASSLAGGFSGDTQYF	TGCGCCAGCAGCTTGGCTGGTGGGTTTTCGGGAGATACGCAGTATTTT
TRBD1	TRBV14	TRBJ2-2	CASSQVGRGLNTGELFF	TGTGCCAGCAGCCAAGTTGGTAGGGGGCTTAACACCGGGGAGCTGTTTTTT
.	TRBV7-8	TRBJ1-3	CASSLGSSGNTIYF	TGTGCCAGCAGCTTGGGCAGCTCTGGAAACACCATATATTTT
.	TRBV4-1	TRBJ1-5	CASSQAINQPQHF	TGCGCCAGCAGCCAAGCTATAAATCAGCCCCAGCATTTT